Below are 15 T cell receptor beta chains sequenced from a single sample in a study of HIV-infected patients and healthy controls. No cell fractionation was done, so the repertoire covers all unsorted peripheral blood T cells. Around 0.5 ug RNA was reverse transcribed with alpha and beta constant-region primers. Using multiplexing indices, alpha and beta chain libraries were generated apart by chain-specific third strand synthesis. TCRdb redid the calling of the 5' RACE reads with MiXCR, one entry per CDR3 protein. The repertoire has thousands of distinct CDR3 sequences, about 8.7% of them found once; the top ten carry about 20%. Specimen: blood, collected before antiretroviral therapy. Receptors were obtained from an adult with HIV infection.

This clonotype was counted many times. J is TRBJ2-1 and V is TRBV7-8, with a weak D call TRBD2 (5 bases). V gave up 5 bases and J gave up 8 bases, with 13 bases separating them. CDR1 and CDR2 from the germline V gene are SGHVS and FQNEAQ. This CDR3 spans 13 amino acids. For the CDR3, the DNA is TGTGCCAGCAGCACTCTAGCCCCGGATGAGCAGTTCTTC. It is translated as CASSTLAPDEQFF.

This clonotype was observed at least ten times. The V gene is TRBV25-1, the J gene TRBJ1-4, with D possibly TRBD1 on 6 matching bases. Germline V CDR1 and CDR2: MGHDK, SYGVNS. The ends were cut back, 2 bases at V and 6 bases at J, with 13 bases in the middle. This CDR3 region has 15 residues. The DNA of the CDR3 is TGTGCCAGCAGTGAAGCCTTGGGGGGCTATGAAAAACTGTTTTTT. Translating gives CASSEALGGYEKLFF.

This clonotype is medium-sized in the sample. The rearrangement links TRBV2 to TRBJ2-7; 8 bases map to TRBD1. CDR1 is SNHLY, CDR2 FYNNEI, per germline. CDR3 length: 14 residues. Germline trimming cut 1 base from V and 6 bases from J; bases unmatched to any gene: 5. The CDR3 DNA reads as TGTGCCAGCAGTGAAGATCGACAGGGGACCGAGCAGTACTTC. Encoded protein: CASSEDRQGTEQYF.

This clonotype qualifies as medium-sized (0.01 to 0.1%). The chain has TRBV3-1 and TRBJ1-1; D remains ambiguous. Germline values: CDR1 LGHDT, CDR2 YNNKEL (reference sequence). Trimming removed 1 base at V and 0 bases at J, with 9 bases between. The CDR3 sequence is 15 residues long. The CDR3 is CASSQVGWMNTEAFF. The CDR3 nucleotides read TGTGCCAGCAGCCAAGTGGGTTGGATGAACACTGAAGCTTTCTTT.

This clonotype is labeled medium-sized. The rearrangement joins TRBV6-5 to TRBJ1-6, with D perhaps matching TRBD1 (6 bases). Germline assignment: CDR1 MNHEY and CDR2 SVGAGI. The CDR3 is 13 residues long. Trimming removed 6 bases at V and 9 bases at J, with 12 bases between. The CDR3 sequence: CASSKPQGSPLHF. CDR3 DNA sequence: TGTGCCAGCAGCAAACCACAGGGTTCACCCCTCCACTTT.

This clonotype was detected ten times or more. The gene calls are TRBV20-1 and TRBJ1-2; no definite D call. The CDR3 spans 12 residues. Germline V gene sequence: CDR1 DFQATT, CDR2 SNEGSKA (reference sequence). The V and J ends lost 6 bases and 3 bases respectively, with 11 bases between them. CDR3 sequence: CSATPNHYGYTF. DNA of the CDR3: TGCAGTGCAACCCCGAACCACTATGGCTACACCTTC.

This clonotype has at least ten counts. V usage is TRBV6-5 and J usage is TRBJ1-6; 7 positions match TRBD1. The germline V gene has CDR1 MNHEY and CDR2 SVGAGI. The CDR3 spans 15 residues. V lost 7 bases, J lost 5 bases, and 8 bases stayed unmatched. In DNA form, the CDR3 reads TGTGCCAGCAATTTGGGACAGAACAATAATTCACCCCTCCACTTT. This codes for CASNLGQNNNSPLHF.

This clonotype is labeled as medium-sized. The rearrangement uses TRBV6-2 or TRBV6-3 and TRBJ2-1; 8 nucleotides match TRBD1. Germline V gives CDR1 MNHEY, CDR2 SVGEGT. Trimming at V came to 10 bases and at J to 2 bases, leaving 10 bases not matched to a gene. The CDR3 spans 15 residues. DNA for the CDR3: TGTGCCACCGAGAGACGGACAGGGCCCTACAATGAGCAGTTCTTC. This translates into CATERRTGPYNEQFF.

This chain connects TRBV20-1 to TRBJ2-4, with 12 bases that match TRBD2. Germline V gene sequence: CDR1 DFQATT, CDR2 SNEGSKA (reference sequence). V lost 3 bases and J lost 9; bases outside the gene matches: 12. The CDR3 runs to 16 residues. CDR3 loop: CSASFRLAGEYGIQYF. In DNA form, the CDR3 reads TGCAGTGCTAGTTTTCGACTAGCGGGGGAGTATGGCATTCAGTACTTC.

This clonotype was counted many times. CDR3 sequence (DNA): TGTGCCAGCAGTCCCGGACAGGGGAGCTCCTACGAGCAGTACTTC. It codes for CASSPGQGSSYEQYF. The chain is built from TRBV27 and TRBJ2-7; the match to TRBD1 covers 9 bases. Germline V gene lookup returns CDR1 MNHEY and CDR2 SMNVEV (reference sequence). The CDR3 consists of 15 residues. The junction had 5 bases not matched to a gene; V was cut back by 5 bases and J by 0 bases.

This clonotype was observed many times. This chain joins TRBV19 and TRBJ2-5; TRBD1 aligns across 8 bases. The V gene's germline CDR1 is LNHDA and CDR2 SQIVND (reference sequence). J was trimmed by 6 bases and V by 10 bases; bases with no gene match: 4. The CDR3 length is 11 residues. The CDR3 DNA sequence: TGTGCCACACAGGGGGACAAGACCCAGTACTTC. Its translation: CATQGDKTQYF. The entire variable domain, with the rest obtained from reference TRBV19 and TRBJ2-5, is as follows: DGGITQSPKYLFRKEGQNVTLSCEQNLNHDAMYWYRQDPGQGLRLIYYSQIVNDFQKGDIAEGYSVSREKKESFPLTVTSAQKNPTAFYLCATQGDKTQYFGPGTRLLVL.

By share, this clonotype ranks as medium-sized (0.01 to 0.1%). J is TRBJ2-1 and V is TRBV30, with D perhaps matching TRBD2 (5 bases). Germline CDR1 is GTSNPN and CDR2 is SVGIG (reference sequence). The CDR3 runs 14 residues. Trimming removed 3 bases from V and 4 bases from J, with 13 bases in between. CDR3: CAWSPSWEYNEQFF. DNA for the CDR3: TGTGCCTGGAGCCCCTCTTGGGAGTACAATGAGCAGTTCTTC.

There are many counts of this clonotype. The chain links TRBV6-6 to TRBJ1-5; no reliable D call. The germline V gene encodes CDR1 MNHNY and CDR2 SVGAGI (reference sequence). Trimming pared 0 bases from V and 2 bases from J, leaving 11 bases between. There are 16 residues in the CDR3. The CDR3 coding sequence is TGTGCCAGCAGTTACTCGCGGGGTTCGGGCAATCAGCCCCAGCATTTT. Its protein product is CASSYSRGSGNQPQHF.

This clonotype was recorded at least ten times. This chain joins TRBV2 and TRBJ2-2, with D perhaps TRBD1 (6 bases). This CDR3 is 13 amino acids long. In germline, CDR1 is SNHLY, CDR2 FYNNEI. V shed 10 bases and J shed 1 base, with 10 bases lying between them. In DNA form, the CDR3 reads TGTGCCACCGAGACAGGGAACACCGGGGAGCTGTTTTTT. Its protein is CATETGNTGELFF. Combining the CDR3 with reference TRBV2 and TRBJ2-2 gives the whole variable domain EPEVTQTPSHQVTQMGQEVILRCVPISNHLYFYWYRQILGQKVEFLVSFYNNEISEKSEIFDDQFSVERPDGSNFTLKIRSTKLEDSAMYFCATETGNTGELFFGEGSRLTVL.

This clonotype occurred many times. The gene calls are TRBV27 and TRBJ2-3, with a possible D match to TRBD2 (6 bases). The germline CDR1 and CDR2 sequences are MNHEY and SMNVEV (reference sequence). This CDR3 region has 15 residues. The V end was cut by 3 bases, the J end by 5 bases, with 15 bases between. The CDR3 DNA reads TGTGCCAGCAGTTTCGGTTGGAGGGATGAAGATACGCAGTATTTT. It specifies CASSFGWRDEDTQYF.